One and the same sample provided the 6 T cell receptor beta chains below, sequenced in a study of cytomegalovirus exposure and HLA in healthy donors. The primer mix had 60 Vbeta and 13 Jbeta primers. Data came from immunoSEQ multiplex PCR; TCRdb stores just in-frame clones and leaves some out. The table records 200,000 to 250,000 clones, around four fifths of them present only once. Sequencing was performed on PBMCs. Receptors were obtained from a male donor in good health and CMV-seronegative.

This rearrangement joins TRBV7-9 to TRBJ1-1; a possible D gene is TRBD1 (5 bases). Germline V lookup: CDR1 SEHNR, CDR2 FQNEAQ (reference sequence). This CDR3 has 10 residues. V lost 8 bases to trimming and J lost 5 bases, with 6 bases between them. In DNA form, the CDR3 reads TGTGCCAGCGGGGGGACTGAAGCTTTCTTT. Translation: CASGGTEAFF.

The V and J genes are TRBV28 and TRBJ2-5, with TRBD1 matching over 9 bases. J gave up 4 bases and V 4 bases, and 4 bases lay outside the gene matches. The germline V gene has CDR1 MDHEN and CDR2 SYDVKM. The CDR3 is 14 amino acids. CDR3 sequence reads: CASSWGQGRETQYF. The CDR3 DNA reads TGTGCCAGCAGTTGGGGACAGGGTCGAGAGACCCAGTACTTC. Filled out from reference TRBV28 and TRBJ2-5, the complete variable domain reads DVKVTQSSRYLVKRTGEKVFLECVQDMDHENMFWYRQDPGLGLRLIYFSYDVKMKEKGDIPEGYSVSREKKERFSLILESASTNQTSMYLCASSWGQGRETQYFGPGTRLLVL.

The chain uses TRBV15 and TRBJ2-7; D perhaps matches TRBD2 (6 bases). CDR1 and CDR2 from the germline V gene are LNHNV and YYDKDF (reference sequence). Trimming pared 0 bases from V and 3 bases from J, leaving 9 bases between. The CDR3 runs 14 residues. The CDR3 is CATSREGGLYEQYF. The CDR3, as DNA: TGTGCCACCAGCAGAGAAGGAGGGCTCTACGAGCAGTACTTC.

This clone was seen only once. The chain uses TRBV5-1 and TRBJ2-5; 8 bases map to TRBD1. From germline, CDR1 is SGHRS and CDR2 YFSETQ. Trimming cost V 0 bases and J 4 bases; bases outside gene matches: 2. The CDR3 loop spans 14 amino acids. The CDR3 nucleotides read TGCGCCAGCAGCTTGGGGACAGGGACAGAGACCCAGTACTTC. Its translation: CASSLGTGTETQYF.

This clone has only a few counts. The chain combines TRBV4-1 with TRBJ2-2, with 8 positions matching TRBD1. From germline, CDR1 is MGHRA and CDR2 YSYEKL. The CDR3 loop spans 15 amino acids. V shed 7 bases, J shed 4 bases, and the junction held 8 bases outside the gene matches. The CDR3 loop is CASTYRGIGTGELFF. In DNA form, the CDR3 reads TGCGCCAGCACCTACAGGGGGATAGGCACCGGGGAGCTGTTTTTT.

This sequence joins TRBV4-1 and TRBJ2-7; TRBD2 might be the D (7 bases). Germline lookup yields CDR1 MGHRA and CDR2 YSYEKL. V shed 0 bases and J shed 2 bases, with 8 bases lying between them. CDR3 length: 14 amino acids. Written as DNA, the CDR3 is TGCGCCAGCAGCCAAGAGGGGGGGCCCTACGAGCAGTACTTC. Its protein is CASSQEGGPYEQYF.